These 24 T cell receptor beta chains originate from one sample sequenced in a study of cytomegalovirus exposure and HLA in healthy donors. Primers included in the PCR were 60 Vbeta and 13 Jbeta primers. Method: immunoSEQ multiplex PCR; TCRdb's copy keeps in-frame clones and lacks some. The sample has about 130,000 clones, more than 70% seen once; the top ten hold approximately 2%. Specimen: PBMCs. These receptors were obtained from a man younger than 40 in good health and CMV-seronegative.

This chain links TRBV7-3 with TRBJ2-3, with 7 positions matching TRBD1. The CDR3 runs 16 residues. The V gene's germline CDR1 is SGHTA and CDR2 FQGTGA. The junction had 10 bases not matched to a gene; V was cut back by 5 bases and J by 2 bases. The CDR3 sequence is CASSPRGQVPTDTQYF. CDR3 DNA: TGTGCCAGCAGCCCACGTGGACAGGTTCCCACAGATACGCAGTATTTT.

CDR3 sequence reads: CASSRQGQYEQYF. As DNA, the CDR3 is TGTGCCAGTAGTAGACAGGGGCAATACGAGCAGTACTTC. The chain is built from TRBV19 and TRBJ2-7; TRBD1 aligns across 8 bases. CDR3 length: 13 amino acids. CDR1 LNHDA and CDR2 SQIVND come from the germline V gene (reference sequence). V dropped 4 bases and J dropped 4; count of bases not matched to a gene: 3.

The J gene is TRBJ2-3, the V gene TRBV21-1; TRBD2 is the table's D call and was not checked against the DNA. TRBV21-1 counts as a pseudogene. The CDR3 covers 17 residues. CDR3 loop: CASSKWGLVVSTDTQYF. Written as DNA, the CDR3 is TGTGCCAGCAGCAAATGGGGACTAGTCGTTAGCACAGATACGCAGTATTTT.

This chain connects TRBV5-1 to TRBJ2-1; 7 positions match TRBD1. The CDR3 sequence is 15 residues long. CDR1 and CDR2 from the germline V gene are SGHRS and YFSETQ. V was clipped by 4 bases and J by 2 bases; unmatched bases: 6. CDR3 nucleotide sequence: TGCGCCAGCAGCAGCGCCGGGACAGCCTACAATGAGCAGTTCTTC. Residues: CASSSAGTAYNEQFF. The variable domain in full, completed from reference TRBV5-1 and TRBJ2-1, reads KAGVTQTPRYLIKTRGQQVTLSCSPISGHRSVSWYQQTPGQGLQFLFEYFSETQRNKGNFPGRFSGRQFSNSRSEMNVSTLELGDSALYLCASSSAGTAYNEQFFGPGTRLTVL.

The chain is built from TRBV4-1 and TRBJ2-5; D might be TRBD2 (5 bases). Germline lookup yields CDR1 MGHRA and CDR2 YSYEKL. The CDR3 extends over 14 amino acids. Trimming pared 1 base from V and 4 bases from J, leaving 10 bases between. Written as DNA, the CDR3 is TGCGCCAGCAGCCAAGTTGCTAGCCTAGAGACCCAGTACTTC. This translates into CASSQVASLETQYF.

The chain employs TRBV28 and TRBJ2-3; 9 nucleotides agree with TRBD2. Germline CDR1 is MDHEN and CDR2 is SYDVKM. The CDR3 has 17 residues. Trimming at V came to 5 bases and at J to 3 bases, leaving 12 bases not matched to a gene. CDR3: CASSPPAAGGSTDTQYF. The CDR3 DNA sequence: TGTGCCAGCAGTCCCCCCGCAGCGGGAGGCTCGACAGATACGCAGTATTTT.

This rearrangement joins TRBV13 to TRBJ2-1; D may be TRBD2 (6 bases). Germline values: CDR1 PRHDT, CDR2 FYEKMQ (reference sequence). V lost 6 bases to trimming and J lost 9 bases, with 18 bases between them. The CDR3 runs 14 residues. The CDR3 spells CASREGGRGFEQFF. CDR3 nucleotide sequence: TGTGCCAGCAGAGAAGGAGGGAGAGGATTTGAGCAGTTCTTC.

This clone was seen a handful of times. This chain uses TRBV6-8 with TRBJ1-1; weak D call: TRBD1 (5 bases). Germline V gene lookup returns CDR1 MNHGY and CDR2 SAAAGT. V was shortened by 9 bases and J by 0 bases, with 11 bases between the two germline ends. The CDR3 loop spans 13 amino acids. CDR3 bases: TGTGCCAGTAACTGGGGCGTGAACACTGAAGCTTTCTTT. This translates into CASNWGVNTEAFF.

The chain combines TRBV6-1 with TRBJ2-7; tentative D call: TRBD2 (7 bases). V gave up 9 bases and J gave up 4 bases, with 16 bases separating them. Germline-derived CDR1 and CDR2 are MNHNS and SASEGT. This CDR3 comprises 13 residues. CDR3 amino acids: CASTVGGGYEQYF. The CDR3 DNA reads TGTGCCAGTACGGTGGGAGGGGGGTACGAGCAGTACTTC.

This clone was seen a handful of times. The chain carries TRBV10-3 and TRBJ2-3; 9 nucleotides align to TRBD2. Trimming cost V 4 bases and J 1 base; bases outside gene matches: 3. This CDR3 is built from 15 residues. Germline lookup yields CDR1 ENHRY and CDR2 SYGVKD. The CDR3 loop is CAISAQREGTDTQYF. The CDR3 DNA is TGTGCCATCAGTGCCCAGCGGGAGGGCACAGATACGCAGTATTTT.

This chain connects TRBV6-1 to TRBJ1-1, with 7 bases aligning to TRBD1. The germline gives CDR1 MNHNS, CDR2 SASEGT. The ends lost 6 bases at V and 0 bases at J; junction bases unmatched: 7. This CDR3 is built from 15 residues. The CDR3 DNA follows: TGTGCCAGCAGACGACAGGGTACGATGAACACTGAAGCTTTCTTT. Translating gives CASRRQGTMNTEAFF.

CDR3 protein: CASSRRGSGEKLFF. CDR3 bases: TGTGCCAGCAGTCGACGCGGGAGCGGAGAAAAACTGTTTTTT. This sequence joins TRBV7-9 and TRBJ1-4; D is unresolved. Germline V gene lookup returns CDR1 SEHNR and CDR2 FQNEAQ (reference sequence). The CDR3 contains 14 residues. V lost 6 bases and J 8 bases, leaving 16 bases between the germline ends.

The chain is built from TRBV5-5 and TRBJ2-7; D is perhaps TRBD2 (6 bases). This CDR3 has 14 amino acids. Germline V lookup: CDR1 SGHKS, CDR2 YYEKEE (reference sequence). Trimming shortened V by 0 bases and J by 2 bases, and 9 bases separated the two germline ends. The CDR3 sequence: CASSLVGGTYEQYF. CDR3 nucleotide sequence: TGTGCCAGCAGCTTGGTGGGAGGAACCTACGAGCAGTACTTC.

This clone came up a few times. The V call is TRBV25-1, the J call TRBJ2-1; D gene unclear. Germline CDR1 MGHDK, CDR2 SYGVNS. The CDR3 extends over 13 amino acids. Trimming took 3 bases from V and 0 from J, leaving 3 bases between them. The CDR3 DNA reads as TGTGCCAGCAGTGACGGCTCCTACAATGAGCAGTTCTTC. Translated: CASSDGSYNEQFF.

The rearrangement links TRBV19 to TRBJ1-2; D is uncertain. V lost 10 bases and J lost 0, with 15 bases in between. CDR1 is LNHDA, CDR2 SQIVND, per germline (reference sequence). CDR3 length: 14 residues. CDR3 amino acids: CATGGHKANYGYTF. CDR3 sequence (DNA): TGTGCCACGGGCGGGCATAAAGCTAACTATGGCTACACCTTC.

The gene calls are TRBV18 and TRBJ1-1; TRBD1 aligns across 9 bases. The V and J ends lost 4 bases and 5 bases, in that order; junction bases with no gene match: 8. CDR1 and CDR2 (germline): KGHSH, LQKENI. CDR3 length equals 15 residues. The CDR3 protein is CASSQATGGGTEAFF. The CDR3 nucleotides are TGTGCCAGCTCACAAGCGACAGGGGGGGGGACTGAAGCTTTCTTT.

This chain joins TRBV11-3 and TRBJ2-5, with no clear D. V lost 1 base and J lost 5, with 8 bases in between. Germline CDR1 SGHNT, CDR2 YENEEA. CDR3 length: 13 amino acids. The CDR3 here is CASSLGYRETQYF. The CDR3 DNA is TGTGCCAGCAGCTTAGGATACCGGGAGACCCAGTACTTC.

This clone was detected only a few times. V is TRBV10-3 and J is TRBJ1-1; weak D call: TRBD1 (5 bases). Deletions cut 7 bases from V and 0 bases from J, with 15 bases between. From germline, CDR1 is ENHRY and CDR2 SYGVKD. CDR3 length equals 15 residues. The CDR3, as DNA: TGTGCCATCAATGCCCGCCCAGGGATGAACACTGAAGCTTTCTTT. As protein: CAINARPGMNTEAFF.

The V and J genes are TRBV25-1 and TRBJ2-7; no clear D. Trimming removed 3 bases at V and 0 bases at J, with 9 bases between. CDR3 length equals 14 residues. CDR1 is MGHDK and CDR2 is SYGVNS in the germline V gene. CDR3 loop: CASSDYLLSYEQYF. The CDR3 DNA reads TGTGCCAGCAGTGATTACCTACTCTCCTACGAGCAGTACTTC.

The V and J genes are TRBV5-8 and TRBJ2-2; D gene uncertain. The CDR3 covers 14 residues. The V end lost 7 bases, the J end lost 0 bases, and 10 bases lay between the germline ends. Germline CDR1 reads SGHTS; CDR2 reads YDEGEE. As DNA, the CDR3 is TGTGCCAGCTTCCGGGTCCCGAACACCGGGGAGCTGTTTTTT. Protein: CASFRVPNTGELFF.

This clone has only a few counts. This rearrangement joins TRBV27 to TRBJ1-5; 7 bases are a match to TRBD1. Germline V lookup: CDR1 MNHEY, CDR2 SMNVEV (reference sequence). V was pared by 1 base and J by 5 bases, with 2 bases of the junction left unmatched. This CDR3 contains 14 residues. This CDR3 is CASSLWQGDQPQHF. In nucleotides, the CDR3 is TGTGCCAGCAGTTTATGGCAGGGGGATCAGCCCCAGCATTTT.

V and J are TRBV11-2 and TRBJ2-7; 7 bases line up with TRBD1. Germline V gene lookup returns CDR1 SGHAT and CDR2 FQNNGV. The CDR3 contains 17 residues. The ends lost 0 bases at V and 5 bases at J; junction bases unmatched: 13. CDR3 sequence: CASSLDLTGRNVDEQYF. CDR3 nucleotide sequence: TGTGCCAGCAGCTTAGATCTGACAGGGCGCAACGTCGACGAGCAGTACTTC. Looking up the rest from reference TRBV11-2 and TRBJ2-7 gives the full variable domain: EAGVAQSPRYKIIEKRQSVAFWCNPISGHATLYWYQQILGQGPKLLIQFQNNGVVDDSQLPKDRFSAERLKGVDSTLKIQPAKLEDSAVYLCASSLDLTGRNVDEQYFGPGTRLTVT.

This clone appeared once. This sequence joins TRBV15 and TRBJ2-3; no definite D call. Between the trimmed V and J ends, which lost 3 bases and 1 base, there was a span of 8 bases. This CDR3 comprises 14 residues. Germline V CDR1 and CDR2: LNHNV, YYDKDF (reference sequence). CDR3: CATSSGGRTDTQYF. The CDR3 DNA follows: TGTGCCACCAGCAGTGGCGGCCGCACAGATACGCAGTATTTT.

This clone was observed a few times. The CDR3 loop is CASTGGLNQPQHF. CDR3 in DNA: TGTGCCAGCACGGGTGGCCTCAATCAGCCCCAGCATTTT. This chain uses TRBV7-9 with TRBJ1-5, with no clear D. The CDR3 length is 13 residues. Germline V gene lookup returns CDR1 SEHNR and CDR2 FQNEAQ (reference sequence). With 7 bases removed from V and 3 bases from J, the gap between germline ends came to 10 bases.